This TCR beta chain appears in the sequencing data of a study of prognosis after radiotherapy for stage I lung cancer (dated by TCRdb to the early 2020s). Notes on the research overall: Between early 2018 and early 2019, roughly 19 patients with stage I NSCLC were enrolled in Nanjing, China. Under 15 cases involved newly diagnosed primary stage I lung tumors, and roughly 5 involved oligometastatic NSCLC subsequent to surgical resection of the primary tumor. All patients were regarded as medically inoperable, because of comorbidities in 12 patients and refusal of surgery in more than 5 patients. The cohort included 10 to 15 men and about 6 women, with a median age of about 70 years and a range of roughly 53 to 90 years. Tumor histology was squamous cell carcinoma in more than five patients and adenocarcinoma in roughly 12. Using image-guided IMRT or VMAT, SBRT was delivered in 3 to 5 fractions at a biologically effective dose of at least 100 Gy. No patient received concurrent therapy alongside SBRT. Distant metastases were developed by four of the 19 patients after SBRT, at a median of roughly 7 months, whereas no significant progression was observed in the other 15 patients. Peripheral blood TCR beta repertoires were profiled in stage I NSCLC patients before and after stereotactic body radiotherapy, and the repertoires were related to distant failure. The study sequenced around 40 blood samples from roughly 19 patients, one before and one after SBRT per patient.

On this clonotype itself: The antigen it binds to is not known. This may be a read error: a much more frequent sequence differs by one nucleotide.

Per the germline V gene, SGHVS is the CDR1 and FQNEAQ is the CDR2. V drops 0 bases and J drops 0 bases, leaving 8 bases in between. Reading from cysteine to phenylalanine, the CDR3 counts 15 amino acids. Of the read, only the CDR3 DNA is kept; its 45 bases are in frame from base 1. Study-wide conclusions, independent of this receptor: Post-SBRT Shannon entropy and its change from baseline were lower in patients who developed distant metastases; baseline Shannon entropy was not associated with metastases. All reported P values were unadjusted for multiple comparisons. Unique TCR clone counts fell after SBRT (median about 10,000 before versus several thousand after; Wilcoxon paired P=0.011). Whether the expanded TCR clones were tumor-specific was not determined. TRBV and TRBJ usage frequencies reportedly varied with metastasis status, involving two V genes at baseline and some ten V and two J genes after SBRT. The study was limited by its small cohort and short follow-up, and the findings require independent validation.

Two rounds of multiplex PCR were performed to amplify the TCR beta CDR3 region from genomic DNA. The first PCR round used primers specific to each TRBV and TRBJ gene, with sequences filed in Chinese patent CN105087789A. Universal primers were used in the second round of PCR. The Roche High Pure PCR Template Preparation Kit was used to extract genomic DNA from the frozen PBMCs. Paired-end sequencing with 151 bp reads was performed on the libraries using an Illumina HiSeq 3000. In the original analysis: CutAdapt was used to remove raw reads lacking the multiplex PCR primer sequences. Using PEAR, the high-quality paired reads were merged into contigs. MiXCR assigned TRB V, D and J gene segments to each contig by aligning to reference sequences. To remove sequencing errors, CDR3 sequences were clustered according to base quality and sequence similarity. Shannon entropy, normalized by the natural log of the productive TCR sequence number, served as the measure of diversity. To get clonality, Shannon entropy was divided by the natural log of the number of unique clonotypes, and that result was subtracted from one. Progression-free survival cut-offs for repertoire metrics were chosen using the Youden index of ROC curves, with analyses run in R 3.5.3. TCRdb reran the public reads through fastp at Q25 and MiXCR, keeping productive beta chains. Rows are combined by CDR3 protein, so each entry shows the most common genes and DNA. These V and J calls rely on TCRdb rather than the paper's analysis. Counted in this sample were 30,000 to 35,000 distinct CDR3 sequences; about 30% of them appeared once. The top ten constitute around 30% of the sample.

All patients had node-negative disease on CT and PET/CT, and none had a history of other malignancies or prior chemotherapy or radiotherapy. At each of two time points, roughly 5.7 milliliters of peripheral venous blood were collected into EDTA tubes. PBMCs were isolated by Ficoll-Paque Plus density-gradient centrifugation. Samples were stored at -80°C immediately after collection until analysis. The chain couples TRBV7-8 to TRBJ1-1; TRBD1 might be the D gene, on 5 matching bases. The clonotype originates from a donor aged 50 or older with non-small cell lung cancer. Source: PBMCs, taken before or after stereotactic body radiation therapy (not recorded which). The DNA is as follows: TGTGCCAGCAGCTTAGCGGCGACAGTGAACACTGAAGCTTTCTTT. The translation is CASSLAATVNTEAFF.